The clone carrying this T cell receptor beta chain was observed a few times. Its antigen is unknown. The data were taken from a study of identical twins. Study conclusions and caveats: Clonotypes of the beta chain that were abundant in cord blood carried fewer insertions (memory repertoires showed none).

The germline CDR1 and CDR2 sequences are LNHDA and SQIVND (reference sequence). Trimming pared 3 bases from V and 1 base from J, leaving 13 bases between. There are 15 residues in the CDR3. One entry per CDR3 protein, called by TCRdb with MiXCR from the 5' RACE reads. The repertoire includes 1.5 million to 2 million distinct CDR3 sequences, less than 35% of them detected once, and approximately 0.29% sits in the top ten. The chain carries TRBV19 and TRBJ2-7; D is undetermined. The specimen sequenced was cord blood. The TCR originated in a newborn girl in good health. CDR3 residues: CASSMDPSVSYEQYF. Here the CDR3 DNA reads TGTGCCAGTAGTATGGATCCGAGCGTTTCCTACGAGCAGTACTTC. Variable domain in full (rest from reference TRBV19 and TRBJ2-7): DGGITQSPKYLFRKEGQNVTLSCEQNLNHDAMYWYRQDPGQGLRLIYYSQIVNDFQKGDIAEGYSVSREKKESFPLTVTSAQKNPTAFYLCASSMDPSVSYEQYFGPGTRLTVT.